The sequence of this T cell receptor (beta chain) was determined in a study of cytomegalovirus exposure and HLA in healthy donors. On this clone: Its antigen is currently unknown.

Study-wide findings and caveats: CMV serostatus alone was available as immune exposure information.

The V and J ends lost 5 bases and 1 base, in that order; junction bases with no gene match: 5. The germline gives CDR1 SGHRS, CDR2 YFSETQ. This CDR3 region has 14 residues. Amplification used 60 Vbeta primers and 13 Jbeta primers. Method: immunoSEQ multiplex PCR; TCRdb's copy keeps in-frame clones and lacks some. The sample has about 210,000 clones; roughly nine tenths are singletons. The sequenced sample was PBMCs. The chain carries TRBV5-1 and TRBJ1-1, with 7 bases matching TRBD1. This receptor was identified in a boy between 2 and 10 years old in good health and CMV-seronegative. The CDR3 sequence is CASRPTGTNTEAFF. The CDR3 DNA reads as TGCGCCAGCAGACCGACAGGGACGAACACTGAAGCTTTCTTT.